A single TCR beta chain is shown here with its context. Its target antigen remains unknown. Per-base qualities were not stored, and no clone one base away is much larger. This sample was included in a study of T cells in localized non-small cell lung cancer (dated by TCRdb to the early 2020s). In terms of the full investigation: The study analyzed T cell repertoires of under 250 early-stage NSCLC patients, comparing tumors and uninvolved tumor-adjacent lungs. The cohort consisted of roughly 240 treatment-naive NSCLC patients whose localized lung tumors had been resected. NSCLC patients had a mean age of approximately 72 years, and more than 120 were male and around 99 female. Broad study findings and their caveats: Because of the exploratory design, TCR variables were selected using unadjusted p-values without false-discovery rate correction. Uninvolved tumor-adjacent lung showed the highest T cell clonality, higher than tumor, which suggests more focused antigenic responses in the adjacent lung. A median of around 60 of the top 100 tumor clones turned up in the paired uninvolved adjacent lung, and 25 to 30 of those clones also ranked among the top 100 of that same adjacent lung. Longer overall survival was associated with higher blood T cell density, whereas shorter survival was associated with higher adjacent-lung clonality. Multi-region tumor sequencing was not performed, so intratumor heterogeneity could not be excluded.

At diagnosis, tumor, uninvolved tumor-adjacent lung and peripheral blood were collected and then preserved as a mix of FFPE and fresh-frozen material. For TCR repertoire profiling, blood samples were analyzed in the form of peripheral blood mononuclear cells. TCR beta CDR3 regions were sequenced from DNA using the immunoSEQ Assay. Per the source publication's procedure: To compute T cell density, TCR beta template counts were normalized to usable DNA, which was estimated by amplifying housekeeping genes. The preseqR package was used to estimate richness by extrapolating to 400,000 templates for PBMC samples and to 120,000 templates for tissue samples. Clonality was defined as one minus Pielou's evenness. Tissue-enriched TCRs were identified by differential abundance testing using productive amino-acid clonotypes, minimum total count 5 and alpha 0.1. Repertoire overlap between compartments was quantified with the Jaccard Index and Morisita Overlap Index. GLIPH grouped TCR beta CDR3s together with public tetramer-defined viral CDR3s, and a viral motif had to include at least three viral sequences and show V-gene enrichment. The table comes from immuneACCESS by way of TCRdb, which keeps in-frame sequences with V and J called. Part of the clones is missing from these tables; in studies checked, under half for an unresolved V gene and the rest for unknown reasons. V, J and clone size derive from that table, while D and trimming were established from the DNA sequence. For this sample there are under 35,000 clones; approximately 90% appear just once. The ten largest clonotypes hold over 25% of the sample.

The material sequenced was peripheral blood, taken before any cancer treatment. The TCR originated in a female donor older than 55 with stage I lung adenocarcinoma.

Read as DNA, the sequence is TGTGCCAGCTCACCTACTTATAGCAATCAGCCCCAGCATTTT. Translated, it reads CASSPTYSNQPQHF. The sequence is built from TRBV18 and TRBJ1-5, with no confident D gene call. V was cut back by 3 bases and J by 0 bases, leaving a gap of 6 bases between them. As encoded in the germline V gene, CDR1 is KGHSH while CDR2 is LQKENI. There are 14 amino acids in the CDR3, from cysteine to phenylalanine inclusive. The only DNA kept is the CDR3, 42 bases in frame from the first base.